This T cell receptor (beta chain) is drawn from a study of T cells after posttransplantation cyclophosphamide. Broader study findings: Tissue-infiltrating T cells from skin or gut overlapped little with blood T cells. Recipient CMV seropositivity and CMV reactivation strongly tracked TRB clonality. Later post-transplant blood repertoires were often dominated by donor CD8+ memory clones.

Clones were sequenced by immunoSEQ multiplex PCR, and TCRdb holds only the in-frame ones, with some missing. The sample holds around 17,000 clones; over 60% are singletons and the top ten take around 29%. Busulfan-fludarabine conditioning, marrow transplant, and cyclophosphamide on days +3 and +4 were administered. Germline V gene lookup returns CDR1 SEHNR and CDR2 FQNEAQ (reference sequence). V lost 4 bases and J 15 bases, leaving 16 bases between the germline ends. The CDR3 consists of 12 residues. To note about this clone: Antigen unknown.

This chain connects TRBV7-9 to TRBJ2-4; maybe TRBD1 (6 bases). This sample comprised CD8+ T cells sorted from PBMCs, obtained 1903 days after a stem cell transplant with posttransplant cyclophosphamide. This TCR came from a female patient aged 40 to 50 who received an allogeneic stem cell transplant from a related donor, was CMV-positive, and had no GVHD. Some T cells may be supplied by the graft donor. CDR3 bases: TGTGCCAGCAGCTCACCGGGACACTCGTCGTACTTC. It translates to CASSSPGHSSYF.